At least ten counts were recorded for the clone carrying this T cell receptor (beta chain). Its antigen is unknown. These data originate in a study of blood T cells in healthy people across ages. Points from the study as a whole: The study found more naive CD4+ cells and higher diversity in long-lived than aged donors.

Primers used in a second PCR of roughly 7 to 11 cycles were a sample-barcoded 5' primer and a J-beta primer mix. TCRdb re-analysed the 5' RACE reads in MiXCR, keeping a single row per CDR3 protein. The sample lists more than 900,000 distinct CDR3 sequences; around 29% were seen once. The ends lost 5 bases at V and 2 bases at J; junction bases unmatched: 8. CDR3 length: 17 residues. Another study also made use of these data, one on T cells of mothers and their children. That paper adds: No persistent microchimeric T cell clones were detected.

Sequenced: blood. The chain couples TRBV12-3 or TRBV12-4 to TRBJ2-7; 14 bases match TRBD2. This clonotype originated in a woman aged 40 to 49 in good health. CDR3 protein: CASSPGGLAGAPYEQYF. The CDR3 region has the DNA TGTGCCAGCAGTCCAGGGGGACTAGCGGGGGCACCCTACGAGCAGTACTTC.